This T cell receptor (beta chain) stems from a study of shared clonotypes between healthy human individuals. Sequencing was performed with immunoSEQ multiplex PCR; in TCRdb, only in-frame clones are kept and a portion is missing. The sample yields 2 million to 2.5 million clones, almost 96% seen once. In germline, CDR1 is SGHTA, CDR2 FQGNSA. The CDR3 runs 14 residues. V lost 1 base and J 6 bases, leaving 13 bases between the germline ends. The V call is TRBV7-2, the J call TRBJ2-7, with D hard to call. Sequenced input: naive CD4+ T cells sorted from blood. Sample subset: CD45RA+ positively selected. The origin of this receptor is a young man in good health. The CDR3 nucleotides read TGTGCCAGCAGCTTAGTTAATATAATCTCCGAGCAGTACTTC. Translating gives CASSLVNIISEQYF.